These 26 T cell receptor beta chains originate from one sample sequenced in a study of blood T cells in healthy people across ages. Together with a sample-barcoded 5' primer, a J-beta primer mix was included in a second PCR lasting 7 to 11 cycles. Each CDR3 protein gets one entry after TCRdb re-called the 5' RACE reads with MiXCR. The sample consists of fewer than 950,000 distinct CDR3 sequences, 53% of them appearing once. Sequencing input: blood. The receptors were sampled from a man older than 75 in good health.

V gene TRBV27 combines with J gene TRBJ2-7; the D gene could be TRBD1 or TRBD2 (5 bases each). Trimming pared 6 bases from V and 0 bases from J, leaving 12 bases between. The CDR3 contains 14 residues. Germline loops: CDR1 MNHEY, CDR2 SMNVEV (reference sequence). The CDR3 region has the DNA TGTGCCAGCAGCGAGGGACGGTACTCCTACGAGCAGTACTTC. Translated, it gives CASSEGRYSYEQYF.

This chain links TRBV7-3 with TRBJ2-1; 8 bases line up with TRBD2. Germline CDR1 reads SGHTA; CDR2 reads FQGTGA. This CDR3 has 15 amino acids. Germline trimming cut 3 bases from V and 8 bases from J; bases unmatched to any gene: 9. The CDR3 loop is CASSFGLAGQDEQFF. Written as DNA, the CDR3 is TGTGCCAGCAGCTTTGGTCTAGCGGGCCAGGATGAGCAGTTCTTC.

This sequence joins TRBV6-5 and TRBJ2-7; tentatively, D is TRBD1 (6 bases). This CDR3 comprises 16 residues. V was trimmed by 0 bases and J by 10 bases, leaving 22 bases between them. Germline assignment: CDR1 MNHEY and CDR2 SVGAGI. The CDR3 DNA follows: TGTGCCAGCAGTTACTCGTGGGGGCGCTCCGAAAACATCCAGTACTTC. Its protein is CASSYSWGRSENIQYF.

To note about this clonotype: With a much larger clone just one base away, this may be a read error. The chain couples TRBV6-2 or TRBV6-3 to TRBJ2-4; 7 nucleotides match TRBD1. The CDR3 has 15 amino acids. The V gene end was trimmed by 7 bases and the J gene end by 0 bases; junction bases not matched to a gene: 6. In germline, CDR1 is MNHEY, CDR2 SVGEGT. CDR3 sequence reads: CASTLTGLAKNIQYF. Here the CDR3 DNA reads TGTGCCAGCACCCTGACAGGGCTAGCCAAAAACATTCAGTACTTC.

This clonotype was picked up one time. The gene calls are TRBV5-6 and TRBJ2-7, with 9 nucleotides matching TRBD1. Looked up from germline, CDR1 is SGHDT and CDR2 is YYEEEE. The CDR3 has 13 residues. After removal of 4 bases from V and 6 bases from J, the junction contained 5 bases not matched to a gene. The CDR3 region has the DNA TGTGCCAGCAGCCGGGACAGGGCACCCGAGCAGTACTTC. Translating it yields CASSRDRAPEQYF.

The chain links TRBV29-1 to TRBJ1-1; D is unclear. Germline V CDR1 and CDR2: SQVTM, ANQGSEA. Trimming left V 6 bases short and J 6 bases short, with 20 bases between. The CDR3 spans 14 residues. CDR3 coding DNA: TGCAGCGTCGCAGAGCGGGGAGGGTCTGCTGAAGCTTTCTTT. Translating gives CSVAERGGSAEAFF.

The chain couples TRBV5-4 to TRBJ2-1, with 9 bases identical to TRBD2. The CDR3 loop spans 18 amino acids. V shed 3 bases and J 3 bases; nucleotides not matched to a gene: 13. Germline V lookup: CDR1 SGHNT, CDR2 YYREEE (reference sequence). This CDR3 reads CASSSQRGRGGGYNEQFF. The DNA for the CDR3 is TGTGCCAGCAGCTCACAGCGCGGGAGGGGGGGAGGCTACAATGAGCAGTTCTTC.

The J gene is TRBJ2-1, the V gene TRBV20-1, with D perhaps TRBD2 (5 bases). V lost 0 bases to trimming and J lost 2 bases, with 14 bases between them. The CDR3 runs to 16 residues. The germline gives CDR1 DFQATT, CDR2 SNEGSKA (reference sequence). The CDR3, as DNA: TGCAGTGCTAGAGATAAGGCTAGCCAGGCCTACAATGAGCAGTTCTTC. It yields the protein CSARDKASQAYNEQFF.

This clonotype was seen more than once but under ten times. The chain couples TRBV20-1 to TRBJ1-2, with 8 bases identical to TRBD1. The CDR3 is 13 residues long. V lost 3 bases to trimming and J lost 2 bases; unmatched junction nucleotides: 2. Germline loops: CDR1 DFQATT, CDR2 SNEGSKA (reference sequence). The CDR3 DNA is TGCAGTGCTAGCCCAGGGGGCAACTATGGCTACACCTTC. Translating gives CSASPGGNYGYTF.

V is TRBV5-6 and J is TRBJ1-6; D remains unclear. Deletions cut 0 bases from V and 4 bases from J, with 5 bases between. CDR1 SGHDT and CDR2 YYEEEE come from the germline V gene. This CDR3 has 14 residues. The CDR3 nucleotides read TGTGCCAGCAGCTTGGTGGATTATAATTCACCCCTCCACTTT. Protein sequence: CASSLVDYNSPLHF.

This clonotype was seen more than once but under ten times. The chain employs TRBV20-1 and TRBJ2-4; D gene unclear. Per the germline V gene, CDR1 is DFQATT and CDR2 is SNEGSKA (reference sequence). The CDR3 sequence is 13 residues long. Trimming stripped 0 bases from V and 13 bases from J, with 16 bases between. DNA of the CDR3: TGCAGTGCTAGAGACTCCCCCTACAATGAGCAGTACTTC. This sequence encodes CSARDSPYNEQYF.

This clonotype was seen a handful of times. J is TRBJ2-4 and V is TRBV11-3, with a weak D call TRBD1 (5 bases). CDR1 SGHNT and CDR2 YENEEA come from the germline V gene. The CDR3 length is 14 residues. Between the trimmed V and J ends, which lost 6 bases and 6 bases, there was a span of 15 bases. This CDR3 reads CASSPRNQGNIQYF. CDR3 bases: TGTGCCAGCAGTCCAAGAAACCAGGGAAACATTCAGTACTTC.

The chain's CDR3 is CASSQEVGAYEQYF. The CDR3 DNA follows: TGTGCCAGCAGCCAAGAAGTAGGGGCCTACGAGCAGTACTTC. This chain uses TRBV4-2 with TRBJ2-7; TRBD1 might be the D (5 bases). Germline V gene data show CDR1 as LGHNA and CDR2 as YNFKEQ. Trimming left V 0 bases short and J 2 bases short, with 8 bases between. This CDR3 contains 14 residues.

The rearrangement joins TRBV2 to TRBJ2-7, with TRBD2 identical over 10 bases. V gave up 4 bases and J gave up 3 bases; unmatched junction bases: 6. Looked up from germline, CDR1 is SNHLY and CDR2 is FYNNEI. The CDR3 has 15 amino acids. This chain's CDR3 is CASSGQRGGLYEQYF. The DNA of the CDR3 is TGTGCCAGCAGTGGACAGCGGGGGGGCCTCTACGAGCAGTACTTC. The full variable domain, in which reference TRBV2 and TRBJ2-7 provide the parts outside the CDR3, is EPEVTQTPSHQVTQMGQEVILRCVPISNHLYFYWYRQILGQKVEFLVSFYNNEISEKSEIFDDQFSVERPDGSNFTLKIRSTKLEDSAMYFCASSGQRGGLYEQYFGPGTRLTVT.

Points on this clonotype: The junction does not match germline at one end; this may be a read error. The chain carries TRBV4-1 and TRBJ2-7, with 8 bases that match TRBD2. This CDR3 region has 16 residues. CDR1 and CDR2 (germline): MGHRA, YSYEKL. CDR3 nucleotide sequence: TGCGCCAGCAGCCGCTCACTAGCGGATAGCTCCTACGGGCAGTACTTC. It yields the protein CASSRSLADSSYGQYF.

This chain links TRBV6-5 with TRBJ1-1; D may be TRBD1 (6 bases). Deletions cut 6 bases from V and 5 bases from J, with 16 bases between. This CDR3 comprises 14 residues. From germline, CDR1 is MNHEY and CDR2 SVGAGI. For the CDR3, the DNA is TGTGCCAGCAGGGACCACAGGGAGGAGACTGAAGCTTTCTTT. This codes for CASRDHREETEAFF.

This rearrangement joins TRBV4-2 to TRBJ2-3, with 13 positions matching TRBD2. CDR3 length equals 18 residues. V shed 1 base, J shed 14 bases, and the junction held 18 bases outside the gene matches. Per germline, CDR1 LGHNA and CDR2 YNFKEQ. Here the CDR3 reads CASSQVQGTSGTHRYAYF. The CDR3, as DNA: TGTGCCAGCAGCCAAGTGCAGGGGACTAGCGGGACCCACAGATACGCGTATTTT.

This clonotype has a handful of counts. V usage is TRBV6-2 or TRBV6-3 and J usage is TRBJ2-4; 11 nucleotides match TRBD2. Looked up from germline, CDR1 is MNHEY and CDR2 is SVGEGT. The CDR3 length is 19 residues. Germline trimming cut 4 bases from V and 0 bases from J; bases unmatched to any gene: 11. The CDR3 nucleotides are TGTGCCAGCAGTTCGCCGGGACTAGCGGATAACCTAGCCAAAAACATTCAGTACTTC. It yields the protein CASSSPGLADNLAKNIQYF.

The rearrangement uses TRBV29-1 and TRBJ1-2; D perhaps matches TRBD1 (5 bases). The CDR3 spans 14 residues. Germline assignment: CDR1 SQVTM and CDR2 ANQGSEA. The V end lost 0 bases, the J end lost 5 bases, and 13 bases lay between the germline ends. Written as DNA, the CDR3 is TGCAGCGTTGAAGATGGGGGGGTCGGGTATGGCTACACCTTC. Its protein is CSVEDGGVGYGYTF.

This chain joins TRBV12-3 or TRBV12-4 and TRBJ2-1, with D uncertain. The CDR3 covers 12 residues. Trimming stripped 2 bases from V and 7 bases from J, with 6 bases between. The CDR3 region has the DNA TGTGCCAGCAGTTTAAATGGTAATGAGCAGTTCTTC. It specifies CASSLNGNEQFF.

The chain carries TRBV15 and TRBJ1-2, with D hard to call. V lost 1 base and J lost 10, with 16 bases in between. This CDR3 has 14 residues. Per the germline V gene, CDR1 is LNHNV and CDR2 is YYDKDF (reference sequence). CDR3 protein: CATSRVAGTRYYTF. The CDR3 nucleotides read TGTGCCACCAGCAGAGTGGCAGGAACGCGGTACTACACCTTC.

Details on this clonotype: At one end the junction does not follow the germline gene, possibly because of a read error. The chain recombines TRBV12-3 or TRBV12-4 with TRBJ2-3, with TRBD2 identical over 10 bases. The CDR3 has 16 amino acids. The CDR3 DNA is TGTGTCAGCACTCCAGGGAGTAGCGGGAGGCACAGATACGCGTATTTT. This gives the protein CVSTPGSSGRHRYAYF.

CDR3 nucleotides: TGCGCCAGCAGTGACCCTACTAGCGGGAGCCGCAATGAGCAGTACTTC. Translation gives CASSDPTSGSRNEQYF. This chain connects TRBV10-1 to TRBJ2-7, with 11 bases matching TRBD2. J gave up 7 bases and V 3 bases, and 11 bases lay outside the gene matches. The CDR3 spans 16 residues. CDR1 and CDR2 from the germline V gene are WNHNN and SYGVQD (reference sequence).

The V and J genes are TRBV2 and TRBJ1-3, with TRBD1 as a possible D gene (5 bases). V lost 7 bases to trimming and J lost 6 bases, with 13 bases between them. The germline CDR1 and CDR2 sequences are SNHLY and FYNNEI. The CDR3 is made up of 13 amino acids. DNA of the CDR3: TGTGCCAGCAATCGGGACGGATTAAACACCATATATTTT. It codes for CASNRDGLNTIYF.

This chain links TRBV11-2 with TRBJ2-7; D is unclear. Germline CDR1 and CDR2: SGHAT and FQNNGV. V lost 5 bases, J lost 2 bases, and 7 bases lay in between. The CDR3 consists of 12 residues. CDR3 coding DNA: TGTGCCAGCAGCACTCCCCCCTACGAGCAGTACTTC. This translates into CASSTPPYEQYF.

This clonotype was counted a few times. This clone may be a read error of a much larger clone one base away. Here the CDR3 DNA reads TGTGCCACCAGTGCCTTACTAGCGGGAGTTGGTGAGCAGTACTTC. It codes for CATSALLAGVGEQYF. J is TRBJ2-7 and V is TRBV24-1, with 11 nucleotides matching TRBD2. V shed 5 bases, J shed 7 bases, and the junction held 9 bases outside the gene matches. The CDR3 contains 15 residues. Germline V CDR1 and CDR2: KGHDR, SFDVKD.